These T cell receptor beta chains were read from a single sample in a study of blood T cell repertoires in COVID-19. The protocol was immunoSEQ multiplex PCR, while the TCRdb copy is restricted to in-frame clones and leaves out a portion. Among tens of thousands of clones listed, approximately 82% were seen once. Sequenced sample: peripheral blood. The origin of the receptors is a human donor in a cohort sampled during active COVID-19. Both conserved end residues are part of each CDR3. Fields, in order: CDR3 DNA, CDR3 protein, J gene, clone size, CDR3 length, D gene, V gene. D genes are given only for firm matches. Only part of the rows carry a size: once, few, many, or a class if the clone is expanded.

CDR3nt: TGTGCCAGCAGTGAAAGCGGGCAGGGGGCACGTAAACTGTTTTTT; CDR3aa: CASSESGQGARKLFF; j_gene: TRBJ1-4; abundance: NA; len: 15; d_gene: TRBD1; v_gene: TRBV25-1
CDR3nt: TGTGCCAGCAGTTACTCCCGGACAGGGAAGAACTATGGCTACACCTTC; CDR3aa: CASSYSRTGKNYGYTF; j_gene: TRBJ1-2; abundance: NA; len: 16; d_gene: TRBD1; v_gene: TRBV6-5
CDR3nt: TGTGCCAGCAGCCCCGAGATGAGAAATACGCAGTATTTT; CDR3aa: CASSPEMRNTQYF; j_gene: TRBJ2-3; abundance: NA; len: 13; d_gene: NA; v_gene: TRBV5-6
CDR3nt: TGTGCCAGCAGTTACTCGGGCCAGGGTGAAGCTTTCTTT; CDR3aa: CASSYSGQGEAFF; j_gene: TRBJ1-1; abundance: NA; len: 13; d_gene: NA; v_gene: TRBV6-5
CDR3nt: TGTGCCAGCAGTCTAGGACTAGCGGGGGTGTACCAAGAGACCCAGTACTTC; CDR3aa: CASSLGLAGVYQETQYF; j_gene: TRBJ2-5; abundance: NA; len: 17; d_gene: TRBD2; v_gene: TRBV6-6
CDR3nt: TGTGCCGCGTATTCTAACTATGGCTACACCTTC; CDR3aa: CAAYSNYGYTF; j_gene: TRBJ1-2; abundance: NA; len: 11; d_gene: NA; v_gene: TRBV6-5
CDR3nt: TGTGCCATCAGTGAGTCCCAGGGGGCTAATGAAAAACTGTTTTTT; CDR3aa: CAISESQGANEKLFF; j_gene: TRBJ1-4; abundance: few; len: 15; d_gene: TRBD1; v_gene: TRBV10-3
CDR3nt: TGCAGTGCTAGTACAGGAGATTATGGCTACACCTTC; CDR3aa: CSASTGDYGYTF; j_gene: TRBJ1-2; abundance: few; len: 12; d_gene: NA; v_gene: TRBV20-1
CDR3nt: TGTGCCAGCAGTTTAACAGGGACCCTAGAGTATGGCTACACCTTC; CDR3aa: CASSLTGTLEYGYTF; j_gene: TRBJ1-2; abundance: once; len: 15; d_gene: NA; v_gene: TRBV28
CDR3nt: TGTGCCAGCGGCCGAGGGCAGGGGGCCTATGGCTACACCTTC; CDR3aa: CASGRGQGAYGYTF; j_gene: TRBJ1-2; abundance: NA; len: 14; d_gene: TRBD1; v_gene: TRBV25-1
CDR3nt: TGTGCCTGGACTGCAGGGATTTCCTATAATTCACCCCTCCACTTT; CDR3aa: CAWTAGISYNSPLHF; j_gene: TRBJ1-6; abundance: few; len: 15; d_gene: NA; v_gene: TRBV30
CDR3nt: TGTGCCAGCAGCCAACAGGGAAACTCACCCCTCCACTTT; CDR3aa: CASSQQGNSPLHF; j_gene: TRBJ1-6; abundance: once; len: 13; d_gene: NA; v_gene: TRBV3-1/TRBV3-2
CDR3nt: TGTGCCTGGAGTGTAGGAGGGACAGGAAATAATGAAAAACTGTTTTTT; CDR3aa: CAWSVGGTGNNEKLFF; j_gene: TRBJ1-4; abundance: NA; len: 16; d_gene: TRBD1; v_gene: TRBV30
CDR3nt: TGTGCCAGCAGCCAGGGGAGGGGGGAAAGGCAGCCCCAGCATTTT; CDR3aa: CASSQGRGERQPQHF; j_gene: TRBJ1-5; abundance: NA; len: 15; d_gene: NA; v_gene: TRBV3-1/TRBV3-2
CDR3nt: TGTGCCAGCAGCCAAGTTGGAGGTGTGCAGTACTTC; CDR3aa: CASSQVGGVQYF; j_gene: TRBJ2-7; abundance: NA; len: 12; d_gene: NA; v_gene: TRBV3-1/TRBV3-2
CDR3nt: TGTGCCAGTAGTATAGAAGCGCGGCTCTCGCCCGTTAGCAATCAGCCCCAGCATTTT; CDR3aa: CASSIEARLSPVSNQPQHF; j_gene: TRBJ1-5; abundance: NA; len: 19; d_gene: NA; v_gene: TRBV19
CDR3nt: TGTGCCAGCAGCCAAGCGGGGGTCTCCTACGAGCAGTACTTC; CDR3aa: CASSQAGVSYEQYF; j_gene: TRBJ2-7; abundance: NA; len: 14; d_gene: NA; v_gene: TRBV4-2
CDR3nt: TGTGCCAGCAGCCCTGTGAACACTGAAGCTTTCTTT; CDR3aa: CASSPVNTEAFF; j_gene: TRBJ1-1; abundance: few; len: 12; d_gene: NA; v_gene: TRBV7-6
CDR3nt: TGTGCCAGCCGGGGTCGAGCGGCGTACACCGGGGAGCTGTTTTTT; CDR3aa: CASRGRAAYTGELFF; j_gene: TRBJ2-2; abundance: NA; len: 15; d_gene: NA; v_gene: TRBV27
CDR3nt: TGTGCCAGCAGGGACACCATGAACACTGAAGCTTTCTTT; CDR3aa: CASRDTMNTEAFF; j_gene: TRBJ1-1; abundance: NA; len: 13; d_gene: NA; v_gene: TRBV27
CDR3nt: TGTGCCAGCAGTTACGGGGGCGCGGACTATGGCTACACCTTC; CDR3aa: CASSYGGADYGYTF; j_gene: TRBJ1-2; abundance: NA; len: 14; d_gene: NA; v_gene: TRBV6-6
CDR3nt: TGTGCCCAAATGGGACTAGCGGGGGGAGATACGCAGTATTTT; CDR3aa: CAQMGLAGGDTQYF; j_gene: TRBJ2-3; abundance: NA; len: 14; d_gene: TRBD2; v_gene: TRBV7-2
CDR3nt: TGTGCCAGCAGCTTGTCGGTCCGGGAGACCCAGTACTTC; CDR3aa: CASSLSVRETQYF; j_gene: TRBJ2-5; abundance: NA; len: 13; d_gene: NA; v_gene: TRBV7-2
CDR3nt: TGTGCCAGCAGAAGACCGGGACTAGCGGGCTACGAGCAGTACTTC; CDR3aa: CASRRPGLAGYEQYF; j_gene: TRBJ2-7; abundance: NA; len: 15; d_gene: TRBD2; v_gene: TRBV2